A selection of T cell receptor beta chains follows, all from one sample in a study of blood T cells in healthy people across ages. TCRdb re-called the 5' RACE reads with MiXCR, one entry per CDR3 protein. Of 540,000 or so distinct CDR3 sequences detected, roughly 28% appear once; the ten largest clones hold about a fifth. The specimen was blood. These receptor sequences come from a woman in her 70s in good health. Both conserved end residues are trimmed from each CDR3.

v_call: TRBV20-1; j_call: TRBJ2-7; cdr3_aa: SATGYWNYEQY
v_call: TRBV30; j_call: TRBJ1-2; cdr3_aa: AWSVYSGGGGYT
v_call: TRBV7-2; j_call: TRBJ2-2; cdr3_aa: ASRPVRGPRFPGELF
v_call: TRBV7-2; j_call: TRBJ2-3; cdr3_aa: ASSLVHLDTQY
v_call: TRBV20-1; j_call: TRBJ2-5; cdr3_aa: SAKRGNQEWTQY
v_call: TRBV7-2; j_call: TRBJ2-5; cdr3_aa: ASSSSIAQY
v_call: TRBV7-9; j_call: TRBJ2-4; cdr3_aa: ASSSFGGQY
v_call: TRBV6-1; j_call: TRBJ2-5; cdr3_aa: ASSERRAEIETQY
v_call: TRBV20-1; j_call: TRBJ2-1; cdr3_aa: SAGQGNNEQF
v_call: TRBV4-3; j_call: TRBJ2-7; cdr3_aa: ASSQGLGRDPEWEQY
v_call: TRBV21-1; j_call: NA; cdr3_aa: ASSRAARVRPYEQY
v_call: TRBV18; j_call: TRBJ2-3; cdr3_aa: ASSPQGRGTDTQY
v_call: TRBV29-1; j_call: TRBJ1-6; cdr3_aa: SVGGNSPLH
v_call: TRBV7-3; j_call: TRBJ2-5; cdr3_aa: ASSLGGTAETQY